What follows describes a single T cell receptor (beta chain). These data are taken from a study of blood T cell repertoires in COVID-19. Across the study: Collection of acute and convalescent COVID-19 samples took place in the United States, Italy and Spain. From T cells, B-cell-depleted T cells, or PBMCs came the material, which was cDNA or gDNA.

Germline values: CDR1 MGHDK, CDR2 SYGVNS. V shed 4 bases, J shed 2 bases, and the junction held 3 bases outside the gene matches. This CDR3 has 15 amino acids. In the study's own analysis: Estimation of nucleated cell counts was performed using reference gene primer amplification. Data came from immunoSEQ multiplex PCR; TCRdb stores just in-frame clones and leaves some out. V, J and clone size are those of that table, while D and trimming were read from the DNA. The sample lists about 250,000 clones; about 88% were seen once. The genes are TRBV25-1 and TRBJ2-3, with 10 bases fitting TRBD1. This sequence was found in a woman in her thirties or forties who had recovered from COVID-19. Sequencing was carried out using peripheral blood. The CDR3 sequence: CASSVGTGDTDTQYF. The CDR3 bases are TGTGCCAGCAGTGTCGGGACAGGGGACACAGATACGCAGTATTTT.